This T cell receptor beta chain stems from a study of blood T cell repertoires in COVID-19. Study-level background: PBMCs, B-cell-depleted T cells, or T cells were the source of the cDNA or gDNA that made up the material.

Germline CDR1 and CDR2: MDHEN and SYDVKM. Trimming removed 6 bases at V and 6 bases at J, with 9 bases between. The CDR3 covers 12 residues. The method was immunoSEQ multiplex PCR; TCRdb's version includes in-frame clones alone and lacks a portion of them. The sample lists tens of thousands of clones, 86% occurring once. The V call is TRBV28, the J call TRBJ1-5, with D hard to call. The specimen sequenced was peripheral blood. The receptor comes from a man in his 60s with acute or convalescent COVID-19. CDR3 residues: CASSRASQPQHF. The DNA for the CDR3 is TGTGCCAGCAGCCGAGCTAGTCAGCCCCAGCATTTT.